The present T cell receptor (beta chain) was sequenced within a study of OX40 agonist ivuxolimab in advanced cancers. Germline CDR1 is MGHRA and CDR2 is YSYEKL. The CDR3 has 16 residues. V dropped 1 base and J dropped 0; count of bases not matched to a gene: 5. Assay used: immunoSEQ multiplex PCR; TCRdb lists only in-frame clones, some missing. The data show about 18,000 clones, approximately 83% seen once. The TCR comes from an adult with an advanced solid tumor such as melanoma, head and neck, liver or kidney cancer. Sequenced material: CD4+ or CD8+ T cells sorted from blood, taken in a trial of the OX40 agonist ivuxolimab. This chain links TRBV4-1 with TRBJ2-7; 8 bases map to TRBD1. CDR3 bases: TGCGCCAGCAGCCAAGCGGACAGGGTGAGCTCCTACGAGCAGTACTTC. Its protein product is CASSQADRVSSYEQYF.